Listed here is a single T cell receptor (beta chain). This CDR3 region has 14 residues. V lost 7 bases and J 2 bases, leaving 14 bases between the germline ends. Germline lookup yields CDR1 ENHRY and CDR2 SYGVKD. The record originates from a study of blood T cell repertoires in COVID-19. Libraries were prepared by immunoSEQ multiplex PCR; TCRdb keeps only in-frame clonotypes and omits some of them. The sample holds more than 70,000 clones; roughly 90% are singletons and the top ten take less than 8.5%. This TCR came from a man aged 60-69 years with acute or convalescent COVID-19. Sample: peripheral blood. The chain couples TRBV10-3 to TRBJ1-1; TRBD1 might be the D (5 bases). The CDR3 here is CAINTGGLNTEAFF. CDR3 nucleotide sequence: TGTGCCATCAACACGGGGGGTCTCAACACTGAAGCTTTCTTT.